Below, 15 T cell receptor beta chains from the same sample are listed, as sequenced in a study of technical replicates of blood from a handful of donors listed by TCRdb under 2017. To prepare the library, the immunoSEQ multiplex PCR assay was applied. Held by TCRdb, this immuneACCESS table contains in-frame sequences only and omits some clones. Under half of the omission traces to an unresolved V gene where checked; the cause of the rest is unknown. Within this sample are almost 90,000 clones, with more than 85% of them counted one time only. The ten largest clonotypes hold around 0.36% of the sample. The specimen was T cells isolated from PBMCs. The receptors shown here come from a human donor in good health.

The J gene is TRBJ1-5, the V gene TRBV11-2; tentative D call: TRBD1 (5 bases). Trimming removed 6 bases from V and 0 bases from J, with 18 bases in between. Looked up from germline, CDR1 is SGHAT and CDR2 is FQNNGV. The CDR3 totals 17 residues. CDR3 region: CASSLRSDRYSNQPQHF. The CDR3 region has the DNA TGTGCCAGCAGTCTACGAAGTGACAGATATAGCAATCAGCCCCAGCATTTT.

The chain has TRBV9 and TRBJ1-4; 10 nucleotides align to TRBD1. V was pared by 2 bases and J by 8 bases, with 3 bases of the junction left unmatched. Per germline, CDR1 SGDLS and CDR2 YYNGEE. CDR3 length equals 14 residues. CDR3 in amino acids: CASSVGTGDEKLFF. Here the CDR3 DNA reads TGTGCCAGCAGCGTCGGGACAGGGGACGAAAAACTGTTTTTT. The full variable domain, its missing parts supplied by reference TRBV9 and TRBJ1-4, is DSGVTQTPKHLITATGQRVTLRCSPRSGDLSVYWYQQSLDQGLQFLIQYYNGEERAKGNILERFSAQQFPDLHSELNLSSLELGDSALYFCASSVGTGDEKLFFGSGTQLSVL.

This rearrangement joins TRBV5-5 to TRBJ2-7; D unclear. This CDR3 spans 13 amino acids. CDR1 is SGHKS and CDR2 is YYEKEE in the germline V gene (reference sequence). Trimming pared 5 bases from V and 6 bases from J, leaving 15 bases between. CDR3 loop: CASSLSLGPEQYF. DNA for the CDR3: TGTGCCAGCAGTCTGTCATTGGGCCCCGAGCAGTACTTC.

As DNA, the CDR3 is TGTGCCAGCAGCTCCCCGGGACTAACCACAGATACGCAGTATTTT. This translates into CASSSPGLTTDTQYF. The V call is TRBV9, the J call TRBJ2-3; TRBD2 matches 7 bases. The junction had 7 bases not matched to a gene; V was cut back by 4 bases and J by 2 bases. In germline, CDR1 is SGDLS, CDR2 YYNGEE. CDR3 length: 15 amino acids.

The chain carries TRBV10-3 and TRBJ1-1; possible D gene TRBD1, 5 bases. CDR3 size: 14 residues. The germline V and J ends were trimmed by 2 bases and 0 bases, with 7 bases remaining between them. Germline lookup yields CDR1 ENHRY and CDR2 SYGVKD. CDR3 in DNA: TGTGCCATCAGTGAGGGGGCGATGAACACTGAAGCTTTCTTT. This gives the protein CAISEGAMNTEAFF.

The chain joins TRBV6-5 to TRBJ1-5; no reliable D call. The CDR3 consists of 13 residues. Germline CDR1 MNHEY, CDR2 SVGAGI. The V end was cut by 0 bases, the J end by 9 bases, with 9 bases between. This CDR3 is CASSYSAGWPQHF. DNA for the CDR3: TGTGCCAGCAGTTACTCGGCAGGCTGGCCCCAGCATTTT.

The CDR3 coding sequence is TGTGCCAGCAGCTTAGAACTAGTATTGGACGAGCAGTACTTC. Residues: CASSLELVLDEQYF. The chain joins TRBV7-2 to TRBJ2-7; D may be TRBD2 (5 bases). With 1 base removed from V and 5 bases from J, the gap between germline ends came to 12 bases. From germline, CDR1 is SGHTA and CDR2 FQGNSA. The CDR3 covers 14 residues.

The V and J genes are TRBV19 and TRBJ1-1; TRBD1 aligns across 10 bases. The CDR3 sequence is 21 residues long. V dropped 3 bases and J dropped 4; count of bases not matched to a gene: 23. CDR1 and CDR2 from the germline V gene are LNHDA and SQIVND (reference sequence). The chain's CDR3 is CASSIFGCITTGTGVCTEAFF. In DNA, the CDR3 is TGTGCCAGTAGTATTTTCGGTTGTATCACGACCGGGACAGGGGTCTGCACTGAAGCTTTCTTT.

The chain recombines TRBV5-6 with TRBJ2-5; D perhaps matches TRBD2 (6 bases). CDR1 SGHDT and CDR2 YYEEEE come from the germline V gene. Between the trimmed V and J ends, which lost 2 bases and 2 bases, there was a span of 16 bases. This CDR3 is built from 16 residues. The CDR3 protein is CASSFATGTHQETQYF. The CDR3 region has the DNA TGTGCCAGCAGCTTTGCCACGGGGACTCATCAAGAGACCCAGTACTTC.

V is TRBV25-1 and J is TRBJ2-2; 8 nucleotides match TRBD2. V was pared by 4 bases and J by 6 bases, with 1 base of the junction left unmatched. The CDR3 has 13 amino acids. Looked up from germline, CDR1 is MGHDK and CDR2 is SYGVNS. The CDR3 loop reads CASSVREAGELFF. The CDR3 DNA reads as TGTGCCAGCAGTGTGCGGGAGGCCGGGGAGCTGTTTTTT.

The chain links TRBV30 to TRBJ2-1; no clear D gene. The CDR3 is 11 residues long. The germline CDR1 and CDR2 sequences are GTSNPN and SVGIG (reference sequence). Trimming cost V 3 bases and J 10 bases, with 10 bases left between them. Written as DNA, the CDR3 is TGTGCCTGGAGCCTGGGCTGGGAGCAGTTCTTC. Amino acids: CAWSLGWEQFF.

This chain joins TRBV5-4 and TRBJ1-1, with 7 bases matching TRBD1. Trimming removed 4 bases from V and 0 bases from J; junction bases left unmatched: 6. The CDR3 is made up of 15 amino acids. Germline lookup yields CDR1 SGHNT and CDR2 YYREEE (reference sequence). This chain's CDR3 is CASSPGQIMNTEAFF. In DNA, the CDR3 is TGTGCCAGCAGCCCGGGACAGATCATGAACACTGAAGCTTTCTTT. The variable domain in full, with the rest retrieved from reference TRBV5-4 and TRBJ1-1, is ETGVTQSPTHLIKTRGQQVTLRCSSQSGHNTVSWYQQALGQGPQFIFQYYREEENGRGNFPPRFSGLQFPNYSSELNVNALELDDSALYLCASSPGQIMNTEAFFGQGTRLTVV.

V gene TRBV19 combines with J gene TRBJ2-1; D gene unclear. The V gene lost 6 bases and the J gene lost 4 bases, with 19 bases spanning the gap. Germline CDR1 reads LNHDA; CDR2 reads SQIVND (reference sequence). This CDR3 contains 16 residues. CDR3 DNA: TGTGCCAGTAGCCGCCTCCTCGCTAACCGTTACAATGAGCAGTTCTTC. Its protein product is CASSRLLANRYNEQFF.

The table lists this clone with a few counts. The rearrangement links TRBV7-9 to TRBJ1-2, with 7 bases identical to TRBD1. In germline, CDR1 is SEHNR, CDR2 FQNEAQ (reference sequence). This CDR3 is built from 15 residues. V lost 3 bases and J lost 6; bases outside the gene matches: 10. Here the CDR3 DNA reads TGTGCCAGCAGCTTGGGTCCTTTACAGGGGCATGGCTACACCTTC. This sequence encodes CASSLGPLQGHGYTF.

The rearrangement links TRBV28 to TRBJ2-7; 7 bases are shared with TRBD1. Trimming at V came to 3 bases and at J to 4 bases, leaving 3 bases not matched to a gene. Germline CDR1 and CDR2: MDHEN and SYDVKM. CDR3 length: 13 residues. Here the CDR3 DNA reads TGTGCCAGCAGTTTCGACAGGGATTACGAGCAGTACTTC. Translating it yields CASSFDRDYEQYF.